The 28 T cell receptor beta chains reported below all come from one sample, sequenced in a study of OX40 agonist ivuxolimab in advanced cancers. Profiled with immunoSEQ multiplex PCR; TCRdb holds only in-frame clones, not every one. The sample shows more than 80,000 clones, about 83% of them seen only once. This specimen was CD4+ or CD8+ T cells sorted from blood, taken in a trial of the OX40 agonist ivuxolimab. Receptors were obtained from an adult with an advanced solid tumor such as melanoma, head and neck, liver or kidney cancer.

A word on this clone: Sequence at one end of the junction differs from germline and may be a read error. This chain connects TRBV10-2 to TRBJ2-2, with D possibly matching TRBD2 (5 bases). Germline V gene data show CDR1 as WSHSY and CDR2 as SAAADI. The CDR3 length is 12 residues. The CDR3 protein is CASIREHRGAVF. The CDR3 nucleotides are TGCGCCAGCATTAGGGAACACCGGGGAGCTGTTTTT.

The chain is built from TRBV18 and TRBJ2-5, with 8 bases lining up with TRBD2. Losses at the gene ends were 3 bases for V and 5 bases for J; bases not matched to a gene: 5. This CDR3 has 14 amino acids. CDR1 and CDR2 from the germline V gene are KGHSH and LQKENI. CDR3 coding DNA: TGTGCCAGCTCACCCCGGGAGGGACGGGAGACCCAGTACTTC. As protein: CASSPREGRETQYF.

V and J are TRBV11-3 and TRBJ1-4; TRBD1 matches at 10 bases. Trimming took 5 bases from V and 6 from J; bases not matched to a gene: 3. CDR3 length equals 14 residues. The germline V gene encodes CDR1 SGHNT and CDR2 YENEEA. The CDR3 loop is CASSPGTGDEKLFF. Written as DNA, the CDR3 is TGTGCCAGCAGCCCCGGGACAGGGGATGAAAAACTGTTTTTT.

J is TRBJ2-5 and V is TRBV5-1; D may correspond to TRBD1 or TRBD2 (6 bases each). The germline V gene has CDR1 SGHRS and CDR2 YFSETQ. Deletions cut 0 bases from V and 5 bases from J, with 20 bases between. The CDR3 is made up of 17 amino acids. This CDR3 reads CASSLAAYPRGGETQYF. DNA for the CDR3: TGCGCCAGCAGCTTGGCGGCCTACCCTCGAGGGGGGGAGACCCAGTACTTC.

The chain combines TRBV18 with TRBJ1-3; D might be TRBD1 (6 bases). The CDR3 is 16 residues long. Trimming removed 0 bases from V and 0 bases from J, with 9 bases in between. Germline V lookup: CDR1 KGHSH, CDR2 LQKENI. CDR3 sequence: CASSPPGHLSGNTIYF. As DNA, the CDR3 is TGTGCCAGCTCACCACCGGGACACCTCTCTGGAAACACCATATATTTT.

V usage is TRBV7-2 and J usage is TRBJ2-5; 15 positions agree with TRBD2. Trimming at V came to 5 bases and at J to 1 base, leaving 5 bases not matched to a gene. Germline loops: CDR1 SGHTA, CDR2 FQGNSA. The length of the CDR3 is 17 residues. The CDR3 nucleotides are TGTGCCAGCAGCCGCCCGGGACTAGCGGGGGGCCAAGAGACCCAGTACTTC. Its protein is CASSRPGLAGGQETQYF.

The CDR3, as DNA: TGCGCCAGCAGCTCGTTAGGGACAGGGGCCCTGAGGGGTGATACGCAGTATTTT. It is translated as CASSSLGTGALRGDTQYF. The chain is built from TRBV5-1 and TRBJ2-3, with 10 nucleotides matching TRBD1. The ends lost 3 bases at V and 6 bases at J; junction bases unmatched: 16. The V gene's germline CDR1 is SGHRS and CDR2 YFSETQ. The CDR3 spans 18 residues.

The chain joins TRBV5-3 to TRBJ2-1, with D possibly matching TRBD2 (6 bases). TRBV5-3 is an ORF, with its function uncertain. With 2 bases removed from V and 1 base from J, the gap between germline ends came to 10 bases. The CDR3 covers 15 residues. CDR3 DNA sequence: TGTGCCAGAAGCTTACGGGCGGGATCCTACAATGAGCAGTTCTTC. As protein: CARSLRAGSYNEQFF.

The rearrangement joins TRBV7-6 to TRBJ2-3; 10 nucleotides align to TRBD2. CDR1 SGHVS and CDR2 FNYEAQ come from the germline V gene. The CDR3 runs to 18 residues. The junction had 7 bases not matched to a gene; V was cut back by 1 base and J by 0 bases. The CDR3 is CASSLVLAGATSTDTQYF. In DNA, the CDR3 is TGTGCCAGCAGCTTAGTGCTAGCGGGAGCGACTAGCACAGATACGCAGTATTTT. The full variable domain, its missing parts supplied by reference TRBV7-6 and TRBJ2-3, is GAGVSQSPRYKVTKRGQDVALRCDPISGHVSLYWYRQALGQGPEFLTYFNYEAQQDKSGLPNDRFSAERPEGSISTLTIQRTEQRDSAMYRCASSLVLAGATSTDTQYFGPGTRLTVL.

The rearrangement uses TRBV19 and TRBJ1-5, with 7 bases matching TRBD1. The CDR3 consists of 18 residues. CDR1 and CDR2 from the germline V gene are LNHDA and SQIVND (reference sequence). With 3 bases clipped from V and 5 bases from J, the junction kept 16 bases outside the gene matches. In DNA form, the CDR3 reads TGTGCCAGTAGTATCTGGGACAGTCTTCCCCAGGGGGATCAGCCCCAGCATTTT. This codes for CASSIWDSLPQGDQPQHF.

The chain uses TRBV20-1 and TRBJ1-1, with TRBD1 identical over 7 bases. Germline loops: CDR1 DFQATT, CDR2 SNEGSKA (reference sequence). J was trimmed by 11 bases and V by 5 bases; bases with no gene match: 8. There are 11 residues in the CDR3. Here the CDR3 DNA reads TGCAGTGCTGATGACAGGGAGACGGCTTTCTTT. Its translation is CSADDRETAFF.

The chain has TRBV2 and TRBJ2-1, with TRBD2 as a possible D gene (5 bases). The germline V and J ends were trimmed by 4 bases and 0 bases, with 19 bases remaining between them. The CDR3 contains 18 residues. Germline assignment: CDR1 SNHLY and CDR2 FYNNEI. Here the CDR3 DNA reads TGTGCCAGCAGTGTGAGCGGCGAACTGGGGAGCTCCTACAATGAGCAGTTCTTC. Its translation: CASSVSGELGSSYNEQFF.

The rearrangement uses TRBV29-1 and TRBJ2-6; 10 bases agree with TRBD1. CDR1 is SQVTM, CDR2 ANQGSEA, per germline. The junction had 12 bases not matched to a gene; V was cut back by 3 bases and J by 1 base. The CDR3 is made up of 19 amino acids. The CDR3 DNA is TGCAGCGTTGAGGGAGAGGGGGGACAGGGGACTTCTGGGGCCAACGTCCTGACTTTC. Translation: CSVEGEGGQGTSGANVLTF. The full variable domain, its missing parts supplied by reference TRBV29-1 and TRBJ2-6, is SAVISQKPSRDICQRGTSLTIQCQVDSQVTMMFWYRQQPGQSLTLIATANQGSEATYESGFVIDKFPISRPNLTFSTLTVSNMSPEDSSIYLCSVEGEGGQGTSGANVLTFGAGSRLTVL.

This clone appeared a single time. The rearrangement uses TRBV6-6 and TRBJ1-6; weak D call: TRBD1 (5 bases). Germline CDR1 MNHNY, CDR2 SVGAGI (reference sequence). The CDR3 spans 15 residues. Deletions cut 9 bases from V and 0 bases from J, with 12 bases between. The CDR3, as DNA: TGTGCCAGTATAGGGGAAAACTCCTATAATTCACCCCTCCACTTT. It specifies CASIGENSYNSPLHF.

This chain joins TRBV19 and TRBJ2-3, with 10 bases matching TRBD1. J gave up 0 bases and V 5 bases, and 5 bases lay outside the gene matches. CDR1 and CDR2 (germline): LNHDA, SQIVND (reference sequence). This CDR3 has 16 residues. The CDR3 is CASSAGTGASTDTQYF. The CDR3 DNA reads TGTGCCAGTAGTGCCGGGACAGGGGCTAGCACAGATACGCAGTATTTT.

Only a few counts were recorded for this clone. The CDR3 sequence: CASSEDRRNTEAFF. CDR3 nucleotide sequence: TGTGCCAGTAGCGAGGACAGGAGGAACACTGAAGCTTTCTTT. The V call is TRBV19, the J call TRBJ1-1; 7 bases line up with TRBD1. Germline loops: CDR1 LNHDA, CDR2 SQIVND (reference sequence). With 6 bases clipped from V and 1 base from J, the junction kept 5 bases outside the gene matches. The length of the CDR3 is 14 residues.

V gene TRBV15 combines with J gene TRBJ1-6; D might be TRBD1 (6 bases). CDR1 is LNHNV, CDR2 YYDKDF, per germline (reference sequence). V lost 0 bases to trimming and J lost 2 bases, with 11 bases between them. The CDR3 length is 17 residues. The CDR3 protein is CATSRDQGGPYNSPLHF. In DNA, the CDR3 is TGTGCCACCAGCAGAGATCAAGGGGGACCCTATAATTCACCCCTCCACTTT.

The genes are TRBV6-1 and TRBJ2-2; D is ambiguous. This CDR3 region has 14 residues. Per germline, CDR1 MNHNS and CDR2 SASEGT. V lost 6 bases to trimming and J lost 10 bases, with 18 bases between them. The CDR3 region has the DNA TGTGCCAGCAGCCCAACGGATAGGCGGTTGGAGCTGTTTTTT. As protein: CASSPTDRRLELFF.

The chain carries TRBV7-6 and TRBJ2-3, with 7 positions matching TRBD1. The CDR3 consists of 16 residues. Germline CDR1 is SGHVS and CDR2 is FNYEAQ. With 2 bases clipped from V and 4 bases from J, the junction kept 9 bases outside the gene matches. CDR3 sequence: CASSLRDSPASDTQYF. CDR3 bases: TGTGCCAGCAGCTTACGGGACAGCCCAGCGTCAGATACGCAGTATTTT.

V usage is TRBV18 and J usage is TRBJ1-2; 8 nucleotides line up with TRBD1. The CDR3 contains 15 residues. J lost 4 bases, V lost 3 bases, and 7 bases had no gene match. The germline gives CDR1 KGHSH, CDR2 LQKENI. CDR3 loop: CASSPRQGSGYGYTF. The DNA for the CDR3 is TGTGCCAGCTCACCTCGACAGGGGAGCGGCTATGGCTACACCTTC.

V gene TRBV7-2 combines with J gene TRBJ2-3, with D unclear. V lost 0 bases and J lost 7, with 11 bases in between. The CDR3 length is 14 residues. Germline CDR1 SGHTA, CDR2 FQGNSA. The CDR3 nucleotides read TGTGCCAGCAGCTTAGCGGTTTGGGTTAATACGCAGTATTTT. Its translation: CASSLAVWVNTQYF.

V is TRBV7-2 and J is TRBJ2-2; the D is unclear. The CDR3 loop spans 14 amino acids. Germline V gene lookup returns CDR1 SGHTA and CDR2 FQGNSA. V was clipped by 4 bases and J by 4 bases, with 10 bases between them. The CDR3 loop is CASSWSPGTGELFF. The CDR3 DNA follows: TGTGCCAGCAGCTGGTCACCTGGCACCGGGGAGCTGTTTTTT.

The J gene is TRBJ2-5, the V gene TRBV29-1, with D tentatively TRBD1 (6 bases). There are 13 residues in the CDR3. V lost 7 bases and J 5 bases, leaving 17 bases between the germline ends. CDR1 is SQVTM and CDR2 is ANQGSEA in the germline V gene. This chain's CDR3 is CSALRGNDETQYF. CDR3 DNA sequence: TGCAGCGCCCTCAGGGGAAATGACGAGACCCAGTACTTC.

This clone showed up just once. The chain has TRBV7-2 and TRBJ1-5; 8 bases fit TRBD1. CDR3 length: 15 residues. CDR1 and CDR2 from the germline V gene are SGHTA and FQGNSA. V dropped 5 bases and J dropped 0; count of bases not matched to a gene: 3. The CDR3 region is CASSIDRGSNQPQHF. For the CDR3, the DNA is TGTGCCAGCAGCATCGACAGGGGTAGCAATCAGCCCCAGCATTTT.

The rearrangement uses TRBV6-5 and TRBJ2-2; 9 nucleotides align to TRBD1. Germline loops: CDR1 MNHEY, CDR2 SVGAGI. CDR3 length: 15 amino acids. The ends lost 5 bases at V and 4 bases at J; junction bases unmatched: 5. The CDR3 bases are TGTGCCAGCAGTCGGACAGGGGAAGGCACCGGGGAGCTGTTTTTT. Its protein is CASSRTGEGTGELFF.

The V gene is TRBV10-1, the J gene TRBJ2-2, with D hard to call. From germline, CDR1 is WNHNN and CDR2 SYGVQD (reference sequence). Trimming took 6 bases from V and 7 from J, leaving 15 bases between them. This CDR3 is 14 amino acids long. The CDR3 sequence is CASRATASGGELFF. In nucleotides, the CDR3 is TGCGCCAGCAGAGCGACGGCCTCGGGCGGGGAGCTGTTTTTT.

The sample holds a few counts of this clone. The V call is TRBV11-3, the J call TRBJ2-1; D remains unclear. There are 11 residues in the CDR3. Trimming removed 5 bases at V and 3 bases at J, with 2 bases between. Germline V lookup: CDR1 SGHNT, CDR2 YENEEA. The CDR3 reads CASSNYNEQFF. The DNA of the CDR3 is TGTGCCAGCAGCAACTACAATGAGCAGTTCTTC.

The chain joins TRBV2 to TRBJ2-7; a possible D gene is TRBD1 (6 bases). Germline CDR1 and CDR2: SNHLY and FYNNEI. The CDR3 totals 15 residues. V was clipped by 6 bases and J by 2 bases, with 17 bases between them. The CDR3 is CASRAGTSATYEQYF. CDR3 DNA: TGTGCCAGCAGGGCCGGGACATCAGCAACCTACGAGCAGTACTTC.